This T cell receptor (beta chain) is from a study of shared clonotypes between healthy human individuals (TCRdb year 2020). With regard to the full study: Three men and a couple of women, aged 18 to 49 years, made up the cohort. Per donor, three plates each were used for CD4 naive and CD4 memory, two for CD8 naive, and one for CD8 memory. To estimate repertoire size and how much clonotype sharing occurs between individuals, the study deeply sequenced the blood TCR repertoires of several healthy adults. Libraries were prepared and TCR repertoires were sequenced by different laboratories using diverse techniques, in order to increase sequencing depth and limit assay-specific biases. Between about 0.85 and 9.5 billion PBMCs per donor were obtained by leukapheresis.

Using the deep immunoSEQ assay, TCR CDR3 regions were amplified from genomic DNA by multiplex PCR. Genomic DNA extracted from each cell subset was distributed evenly over all wells of several immunoSEQ 96-well plates, and each plate served as one replicate. For sorted subsets, around 200 ng genomic DNA, equal to about 30,000 T cell genomes, was loaded into each replicate PCR. Purified libraries were quantified with a Qubit 3.0 fluorometer, sized on a Bioanalyzer 2100, and re-quantified with the KAPA Library Quantification kit. Every immunoSEQ 96-well plate was sequenced on a separate single-read 150-cycle Illumina NextSeq 550 flow cell. The source study handled its data this way. The immunoSEQ output contained only junctional sequences without quality scores, so filtering could not match that applied to full-length reads. Sequences were annotated with PyIR, a Python wrapper for IgBLAST v1.9, using IMGT germline references to assign V/J genes and CDR3. Reads were filtered out if the reads had weak V/J assignments (E-value above 1e-6), no CDR3, stop codons, out-of-frame junctions, or ambiguous translated residues. A V3J clonotype was defined by an identical inferred V gene, J gene, and CDR3 amino acid sequence. Percentage overlap between repertoires was computed as shared unique clonotypes divided by the size of the smaller repertoire. Repertoire richness was assessed with RTK rarefaction, the Chao1 estimator, and Recon v2.1 estimates of unobserved clonotypes. For all TCRbeta clonotypes obtained by the gDNA method from a handful of donors, generation probabilities were computed with OLGA. Not all clones reach the TCRdb copy of this immuneACCESS table, which keeps in-frame sequences only. Checked studies attribute under half of the gap to unresolved V genes and leave the rest unexplained. That table furnishes V, J and clone size, whereas the DNA furnished D and trimming. This sample is represented by about 1,800,000 clones; about 95% of them were singletons. The top ten constitute approximately 1.2% of the sample.

CD8 naive samples were obtained by positive selection for CCR7 among CD45RO-negative cells, yielding a CD45RA+CCR7+ population from which TemRA cells were excluded. Healthy HIV-negative adults with no recently reported acute infections or vaccinations were included as donors. Every donor was a Caucasian adult living in Nashville, Tennessee, USA. Blood was collected by leukapheresis, and PBMCs were isolated by Ficoll-Histopaque density gradient centrifugation and then cryopreserved in liquid nitrogen vapor phase. Purity and quantity of every magnetically sorted T cell population were checked by analytical flow cytometry. Each sorted fraction had its genomic DNA isolated and then quantified by UV absorbance on a Nanodrop 2000c. Points on this clone: Its target antigen remains unknown. One base away there is no much larger clone; base qualities are not given.

Broad study findings and their caveats: Sampling was restricted to blood, and TCR repertoires in tissue are likely to differ from TCR repertoires in blood. Rarefaction of sorted-subset datasets indicated incomplete sequencing despite the large sequencing depth. Naive subsets generally had larger estimated clonotype richness than memory subsets did. Roughly 5% of naive CD4, more than 3% of naive CD8, approximately 2.2% of memory CD4, and over 0.35% of memory CD8 clonotypes were shared across several donors. Because the study included only a small number of donors, the genetic and exposure-history diversity represented was limited. Compared with non-shared clonotypes, clonotypes shared by all four sorted-subset donors had higher generation probabilities. Based on pairwise subsampling, the degree of clonotype sharing among donors was expected to be affected by sequencing depth.

Inclusive of the bounding cysteine and phenylalanine, the CDR3 is 15 residues long. Solely the CDR3 DNA is kept, with 45 bases framed from the first base. The germline V gene (reference sequence) provides CDR1 SEHNR and CDR2 FQNEAQ. Germline trimming amounts to 6 bases on V and 3 bases on J, with 7 as the count of junction bases outside the gene matches. The rearranged segments are TRBV7-9 and TRBJ2-7, with 11 middle bases fitting TRBD1. Sequenced input: naive CD8+ T cells sorted from blood. The meaning of the sample's cell subset or site label: CD45RA+CCR7+. The sequence was obtained from a man younger than 35 in good health. CDR3 sequence: CASSNPGQGGYEQYF. The nucleotides are TGTGCCAGCAGTAACCCGGGACAGGGGGGCTACGAGCAGTACTTC.